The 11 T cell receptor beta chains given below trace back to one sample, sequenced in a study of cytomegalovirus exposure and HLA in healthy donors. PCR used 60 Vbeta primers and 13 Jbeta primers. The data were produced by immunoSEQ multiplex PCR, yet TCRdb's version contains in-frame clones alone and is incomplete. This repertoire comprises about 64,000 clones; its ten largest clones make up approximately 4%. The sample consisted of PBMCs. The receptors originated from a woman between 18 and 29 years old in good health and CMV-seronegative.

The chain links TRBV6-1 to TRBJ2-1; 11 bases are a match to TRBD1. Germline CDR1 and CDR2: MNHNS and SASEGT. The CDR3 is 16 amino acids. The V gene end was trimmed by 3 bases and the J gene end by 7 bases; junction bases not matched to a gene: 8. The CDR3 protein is CASSEWYGTGGNEQFF. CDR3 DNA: TGTGCCAGCAGTGAGTGGTATGGGACAGGGGGTAATGAGCAGTTCTTC.

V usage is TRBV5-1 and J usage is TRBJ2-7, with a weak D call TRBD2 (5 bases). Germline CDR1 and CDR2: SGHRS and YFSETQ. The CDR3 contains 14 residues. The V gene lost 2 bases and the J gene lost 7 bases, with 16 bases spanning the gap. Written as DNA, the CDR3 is TGCGCCAGCAGCTTAAATCGGCATCGGGGAGAGCAGTACTTC. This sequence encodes CASSLNRHRGEQYF.

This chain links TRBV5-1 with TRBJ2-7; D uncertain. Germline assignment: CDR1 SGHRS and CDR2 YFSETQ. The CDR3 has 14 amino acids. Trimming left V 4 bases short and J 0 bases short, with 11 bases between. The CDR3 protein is CASSPSASSYEQYF. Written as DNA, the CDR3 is TGCGCCAGCAGCCCCAGCGCGAGCTCCTACGAGCAGTACTTC.

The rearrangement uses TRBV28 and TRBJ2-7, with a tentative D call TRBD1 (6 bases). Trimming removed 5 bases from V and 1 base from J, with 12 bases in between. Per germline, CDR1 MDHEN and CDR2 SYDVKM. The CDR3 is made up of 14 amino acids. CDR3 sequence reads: CASSPGTFSYEQYF. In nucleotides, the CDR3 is TGTGCCAGCAGTCCCGGGACATTTTCCTACGAGCAGTACTTC.

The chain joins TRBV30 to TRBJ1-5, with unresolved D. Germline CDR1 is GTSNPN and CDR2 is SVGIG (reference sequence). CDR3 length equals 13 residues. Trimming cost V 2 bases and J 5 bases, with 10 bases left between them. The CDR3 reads CAWSRGLDQPQHF. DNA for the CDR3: TGTGCCTGGAGTCGTGGACTGGATCAGCCCCAGCATTTT.

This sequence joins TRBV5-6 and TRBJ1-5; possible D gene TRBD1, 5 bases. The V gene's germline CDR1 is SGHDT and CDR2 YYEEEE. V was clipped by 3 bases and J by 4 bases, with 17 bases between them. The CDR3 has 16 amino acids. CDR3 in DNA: TGTGCCAGCAGCTCGTGGGGCAGGTCCTCAAATCAGCCCCAGCATTTT. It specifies CASSSWGRSSNQPQHF. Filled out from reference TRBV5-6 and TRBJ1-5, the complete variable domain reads DAGVTQSPTHLIKTRGQQVTLRCSPKSGHDTVSWYQQALGQGPQFIFQYYEEEERQRGNFPDRFSGHQFPNYSSELNVNALLLGDSALYLCASSSWGRSSNQPQHFGDGTRLSIL.

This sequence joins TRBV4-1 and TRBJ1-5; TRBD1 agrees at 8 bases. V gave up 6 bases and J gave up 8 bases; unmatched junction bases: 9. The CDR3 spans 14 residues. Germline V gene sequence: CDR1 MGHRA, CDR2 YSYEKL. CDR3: CASRRTGKREPQHF. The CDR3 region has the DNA TGCGCCAGCAGGCGGACAGGGAAGAGAGAGCCCCAGCATTTT.

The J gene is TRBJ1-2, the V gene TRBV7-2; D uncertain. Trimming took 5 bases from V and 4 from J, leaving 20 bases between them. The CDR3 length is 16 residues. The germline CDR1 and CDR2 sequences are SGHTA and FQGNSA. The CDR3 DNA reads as TGTGCCAGCAGCCTCCCCTTATCGGTTTGGAGCTATGGCTACACCTTC. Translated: CASSLPLSVWSYGYTF.

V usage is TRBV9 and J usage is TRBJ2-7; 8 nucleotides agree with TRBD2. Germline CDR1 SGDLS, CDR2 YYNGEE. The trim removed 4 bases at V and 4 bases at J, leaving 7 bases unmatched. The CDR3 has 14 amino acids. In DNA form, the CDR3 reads TGTGCCAGCAGCCCCAGCGGGAGTGCGTACGAGCAGTACTTC. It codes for CASSPSGSAYEQYF.

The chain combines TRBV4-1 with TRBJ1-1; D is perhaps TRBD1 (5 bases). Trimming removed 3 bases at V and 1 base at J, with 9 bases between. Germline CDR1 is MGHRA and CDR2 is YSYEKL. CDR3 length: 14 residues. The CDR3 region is CASSHLTGNTEAFF. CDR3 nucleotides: TGCGCCAGCAGCCACCTCACAGGGAACACTGAAGCTTTCTTT.

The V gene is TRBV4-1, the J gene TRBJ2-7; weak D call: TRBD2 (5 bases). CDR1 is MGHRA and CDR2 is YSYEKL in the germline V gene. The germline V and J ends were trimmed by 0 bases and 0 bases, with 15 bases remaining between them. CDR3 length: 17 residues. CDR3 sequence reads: CASSQDIWRASSYEQYF. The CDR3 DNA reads TGCGCCAGCAGCCAAGATATATGGCGGGCCAGCTCCTACGAGCAGTACTTC.